The clone carrying this T cell receptor (beta chain) was counted a few times. Authors' processing steps: For nucleated cells, counts were estimated from reference gene primer amplification. Measured with immunoSEQ multiplex PCR; TCRdb has only the in-frame clones, and not every one. That table furnishes V, J and clone size, whereas the DNA furnished D and trimming. Counted here are around 300,000 clones, 90% occurring once; the ten biggest clones make up about 1.7%. Trimming left V 7 bases short and J 4 bases short, with 26 bases between. Germline V gives CDR1 SQVTM, CDR2 ANQGSEA. The CDR3 is 16 residues long. This sample is drawn from a study of blood T cell repertoires in COVID-19. Study as a whole: Acute-phase and convalescent COVID-19 samples originated in the United States, Italy and Spain.

Enrollees, about 18 to 89 years old, lived in 20 to 25 US areas. The study assigned cohorts using participant-reported clinical history. V gene TRBV29-1 combines with J gene TRBJ2-7, with a weak D call TRBD2 (6 bases). The TCR originated in a woman aged 18-29 years with acute COVID-19. The sequenced sample consisted of PBMCs or T cells enriched from blood (not recorded which). This CDR3 reads CSAITRDSLVGYEQYF. Written as DNA, the CDR3 is TGCAGCGCAATCACCCGGGACTCCCTCGTTGGGTACGAGCAGTACTTC.